These 20 T cell receptor beta chains originate from one sample sequenced in a study of beta chain features in type 1 diabetes. What was sequenced were expressed TCRB transcripts, since all of the isolated RNA had been reverse transcribed. The method was immunoSEQ multiplex PCR; TCRdb's version includes in-frame clones alone and lacks a portion of them. The sample includes hundreds of thousands of clones, 7.5% to 9% of them seen just once. The sequenced material came from central memory CD4+ T cells from blood. The receptor source for this set is a woman aged 18-29 years in good health.

This clone showed up many times. The gene calls are TRBV15 and TRBJ1-5; D uncertain. The germline V gene has CDR1 LNHNV and CDR2 YYDKDF (reference sequence). The CDR3 loop spans 13 amino acids. Between the trimmed V and J ends, which lost 0 bases and 11 bases, there was a span of 11 bases. CDR3 protein: CATSRDLSRAQHF. CDR3 sequence (DNA): TGTGCCACCAGCAGAGATCTCTCAAGAGCCCAGCATTTT.

The DNA of the CDR3 is TGCGCCAGCAGCTTGGGAAAGTACAGCGTCCCCTACAATGAGCAGTTCTTC. Its protein product is CASSLGKYSVPYNEQFF. The chain joins TRBV5-1 to TRBJ2-1; D call uncertain. The CDR3 contains 17 residues. Trimming removed 0 bases from V and 2 bases from J, with 15 bases in between. Germline loops: CDR1 SGHRS, CDR2 YFSETQ.

This clone has more than one count but fewer than ten. The V and J genes are TRBV4-2 and TRBJ2-5; D is unresolved. TRBJ2-7 explains the end of the DNA better; the J call may be wrong. The CDR3 has 13 amino acids. CDR1 LGHNA and CDR2 YNFKEQ come from the germline V gene. CDR3 in amino acids: CASSQGPRYEQYF. CDR3 nucleotides: TGTGCCAGCAGCCAAGGGCCCCGGTACGAGCAGTACTTC.

The rearrangement uses TRBV19 and TRBJ2-3; 12 nucleotides align to TRBD2. The length of the CDR3 is 16 residues. Germline V gene lookup returns CDR1 LNHDA and CDR2 SQIVND (reference sequence). With V trimmed by 7 bases and J by 6 bases, 11 bases remained unmatched. CDR3 residues: CASTHRSSGRADTQYF. In nucleotides, the CDR3 is TGTGCCAGTACCCATCGGTCTAGCGGGAGGGCGGATACGCAGTATTTT. Full variable domain (outside the CDR3, taken from reference TRBV19 and TRBJ2-3): DGGITQSPKYLFRKEGQNVTLSCEQNLNHDAMYWYRQDPGQGLRLIYYSQIVNDFQKGDIAEGYSVSREKKESFPLTVTSAQKNPTAFYLCASTHRSSGRADTQYFGPGTRLTVL.

The chain employs TRBV18 and TRBJ2-2; maybe TRBD1 (6 bases). The CDR3 loop spans 16 amino acids. Trimming took 1 base from V and 6 from J, leaving 15 bases between them. The germline V gene encodes CDR1 KGHSH and CDR2 LQKENI. The CDR3 loop is CASSPQFGQSSGELFF. Here the CDR3 DNA reads TGTGCCAGCTCACCACAATTCGGACAGTCGTCCGGGGAGCTGTTTTTT.

The rearrangement links TRBV28 to TRBJ1-5; maybe TRBD1 (5 bases). V gave up 4 bases and J gave up 1 base, with 8 bases separating them. Germline V gene lookup returns CDR1 MDHEN and CDR2 SYDVKM. There are 14 residues in the CDR3. In DNA form, the CDR3 reads TGTGCCAGCAGTTCCGGGGGGAGCAATCAGCCCCAGCATTTT. Translated, it gives CASSSGGSNQPQHF.

The chain carries TRBV5-4 and TRBJ1-2; D not resolved. CDR3 length: 14 residues. Germline CDR1 is SGHNT and CDR2 is YYREEE (reference sequence). Between the trimmed V and J ends, which lost 0 bases and 8 bases, there was a span of 14 bases. The CDR3 coding sequence is TGTGCCAGCAGCTTGGAGAGGGAAGGTATCGGCTACACCTTC. Amino acid sequence: CASSLEREGIGYTF.

This clone has just a few counts. The chain's CDR3 is CSVGGDADTQYF. CDR3 bases: TGCAGCGTTGGTGGGGATGCAGATACGCAGTATTTT. V gene TRBV29-1 combines with J gene TRBJ2-3; D gene unclear. Germline loops: CDR1 SQVTM, CDR2 ANQGSEA. V dropped 4 bases and J dropped 4 bases, with 9 bases sitting between them. The CDR3 contains 12 residues.

This rearrangement joins TRBV7-8 to TRBJ1-5, with D hard to call. From germline, CDR1 is SGHVS and CDR2 FQNEAQ. The CDR3 has 13 amino acids. V gave up 1 base and J gave up 4 bases, with 5 bases separating them. CDR3 in DNA: TGTGCCAGCAGCTTAGGCAAGAATCAGCCCCAGCATTTT. It is translated as CASSLGKNQPQHF.

This chain links TRBV11-3 with TRBJ2-7; D may be TRBD2 (5 bases). Germline V lookup: CDR1 SGHNT, CDR2 YENEEA. CDR3 size: 12 residues. V lost 3 bases and J 5 bases, leaving 8 bases between the germline ends. CDR3 DNA: TGTGCCAGCAGCTTCGGACTGGACGAGCAGTACTTC. It specifies CASSFGLDEQYF.

This clone was seen a handful of times. The chain joins TRBV7-8 to TRBJ2-1; D call uncertain. CDR3 length: 11 residues. Germline V gene data show CDR1 as SGHVS and CDR2 as FQNEAQ. Trimming shortened V by 3 bases and J by 10 bases, and 7 bases separated the two germline ends. CDR3 bases: TGTGCCAGCAGCTTCACGAGCGAGCAGTTCTTC. It translates to CASSFTSEQFF.

V gene TRBV5-6 combines with J gene TRBJ1-1; a weak D match, TRBD1 (6 bases). Germline CDR1 SGHDT, CDR2 YYEEEE. The CDR3 consists of 15 residues. Trimming shortened V by 4 bases and J by 3 bases, and 16 bases separated the two germline ends. This CDR3 reads CASSLKDRSYTEAFF. The CDR3 DNA follows: TGTGCCAGCAGCCTAAAAGACAGGTCATACACTGAAGCTTTCTTT.

The chain joins TRBV18 to TRBJ2-5, with unresolved D. The CDR3 contains 12 residues. Germline CDR1 reads KGHSH; CDR2 reads LQKENI. V lost 4 bases, J lost 4 bases, and 7 bases lay in between. The CDR3 sequence is CASSLNLETQYF. CDR3 sequence (DNA): TGTGCCAGCTCACTAAACCTAGAGACCCAGTACTTC.

The table lists this clone with a few counts. This chain connects TRBV18 to TRBJ2-2, with D unclear. The CDR3 consists of 12 residues. Trimming cost V 6 bases and J 7 bases, with 9 bases left between them. The V gene's germline CDR1 is KGHSH and CDR2 LQKENI. The CDR3: CASSGRGGELFF. The CDR3 DNA sequence: TGTGCCAGCTCCGGCCGAGGCGGGGAGCTGTTTTTT.

The chain carries TRBV19 and TRBJ2-7, with a weak D call TRBD2 (6 bases). This CDR3 contains 12 residues. Trimming left V 5 bases short and J 3 bases short, with 8 bases between. Germline lookup yields CDR1 LNHDA and CDR2 SQIVND (reference sequence). As DNA, the CDR3 is TGTGCCAGTAGTGAGGGAGGCTACGAGCAGTACTTC. Translated: CASSEGGYEQYF.

This clone was detected only a few times. The J gene is TRBJ2-7, the V gene TRBV6-6; 8 bases map to TRBD1. Looked up from germline, CDR1 is MNHNY and CDR2 is SVGAGI (reference sequence). The CDR3 is 15 amino acids. V lost 4 bases, J lost 1 base, and 6 bases stayed unmatched. CDR3 loop: CASSSGTGSSYEQYF. The CDR3 DNA sequence: TGTGCCAGCAGTTCCGGGACAGGCTCTTCCTACGAGCAGTACTTC.

Of note for this clone: A read error may explain this, as a much larger clone is one base away. This chain links TRBV6-1 with TRBJ2-3; D perhaps matches TRBD1 (6 bases). The germline CDR1 and CDR2 sequences are MNHNS and SASEGT. The V gene lost 10 bases and the J gene lost 1 base, with 9 bases spanning the gap. This CDR3 spans 12 amino acids. The CDR3 coding sequence is TGTGCCATCAGACAGGGCACAGATACGCAGTATTTT. This sequence encodes CAIRQGTDTQYF.

The V gene is TRBV2, the J gene TRBJ2-7; no reliable D call. In germline, CDR1 is SNHLY, CDR2 FYNNEI. The ends were cut back, 1 base at V and 4 bases at J, with 11 bases in the middle. This CDR3 spans 14 amino acids. CDR3 sequence: CASSEDLSRYEQYF. The CDR3 DNA reads as TGTGCCAGCAGTGAAGACCTGAGTCGTTACGAGCAGTACTTC.

This clone was picked up many times. The V gene is TRBV14, the J gene TRBJ2-5, with 7 positions matching TRBD2. V gave up 2 bases and J gave up 3 bases; unmatched junction bases: 3. CDR3 size: 14 residues. The germline V gene encodes CDR1 SGHDN and CDR2 FVKESK. The CDR3 sequence is CASSQYGLEETQYF. The DNA of the CDR3 is TGTGCCAGCAGCCAATATGGACTAGAAGAGACCCAGTACTTC.

This clone showed up just a few times. The chain recombines TRBV7-2 with TRBJ2-5, with 7 bases identical to TRBD2. CDR1 and CDR2 (germline): SGHTA, FQGNSA. J gave up 5 bases and V 7 bases, and 10 bases lay outside the gene matches. This CDR3 spans 14 amino acids. CDR3 bases: TGTGCCAGCACCCGAGGGAGGGATGGGGAGACCCAGTACTTC. This gives the protein CASTRGRDGETQYF.